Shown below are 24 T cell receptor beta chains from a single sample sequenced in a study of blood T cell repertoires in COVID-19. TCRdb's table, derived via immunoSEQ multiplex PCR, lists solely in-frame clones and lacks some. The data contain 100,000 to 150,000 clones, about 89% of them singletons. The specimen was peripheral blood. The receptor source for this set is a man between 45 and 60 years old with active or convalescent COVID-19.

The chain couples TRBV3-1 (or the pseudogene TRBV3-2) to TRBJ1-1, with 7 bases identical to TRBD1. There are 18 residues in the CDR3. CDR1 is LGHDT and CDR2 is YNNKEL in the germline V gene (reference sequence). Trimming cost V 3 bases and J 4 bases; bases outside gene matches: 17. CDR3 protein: CASSQTPRIRTGVTEAFF. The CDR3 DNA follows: TGTGCCAGCAGCCAGACACCTCGAATACGGACAGGAGTCACTGAAGCTTTCTTT.

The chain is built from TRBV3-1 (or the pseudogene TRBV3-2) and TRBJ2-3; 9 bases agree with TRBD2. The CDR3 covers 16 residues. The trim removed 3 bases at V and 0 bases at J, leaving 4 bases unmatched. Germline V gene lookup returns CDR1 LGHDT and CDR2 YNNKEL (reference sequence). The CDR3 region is CASSQRTSASTDTQYF. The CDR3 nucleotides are TGTGCCAGCAGCCAGAGGACTAGCGCTAGCACAGATACGCAGTATTTT.

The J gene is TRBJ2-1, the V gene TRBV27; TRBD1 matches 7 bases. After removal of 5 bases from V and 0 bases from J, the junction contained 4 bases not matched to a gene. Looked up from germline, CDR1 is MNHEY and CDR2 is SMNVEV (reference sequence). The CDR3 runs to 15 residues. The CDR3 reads CASSTRGFSYNEQFF. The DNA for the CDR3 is TGTGCCAGCAGTACCAGGGGGTTCTCCTACAATGAGCAGTTCTTC.

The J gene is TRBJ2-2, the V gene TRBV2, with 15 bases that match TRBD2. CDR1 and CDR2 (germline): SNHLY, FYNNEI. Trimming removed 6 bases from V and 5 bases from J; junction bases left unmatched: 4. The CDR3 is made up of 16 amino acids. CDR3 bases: TGTGCCAGCAGGCGGACTAGCGGGGGGGTTACCGGGGAGCTGTTTTTT. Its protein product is CASRRTSGGVTGELFF.

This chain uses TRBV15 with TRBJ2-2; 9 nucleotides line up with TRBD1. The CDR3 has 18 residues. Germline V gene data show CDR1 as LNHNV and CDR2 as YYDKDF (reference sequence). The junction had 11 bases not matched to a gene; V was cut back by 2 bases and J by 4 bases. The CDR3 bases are TGTGCCACCAGCAGACCCTGGACAGGGGAAATGTTCACCGGGGAGCTGTTTTTT. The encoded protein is CATSRPWTGEMFTGELFF.

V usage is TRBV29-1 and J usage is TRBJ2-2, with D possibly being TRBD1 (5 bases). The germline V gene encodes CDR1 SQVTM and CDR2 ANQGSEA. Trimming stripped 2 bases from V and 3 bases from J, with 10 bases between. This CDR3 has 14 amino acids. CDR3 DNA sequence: TGCAGCGTTGAAACAGGACAATACACCGGGGAGCTGTTTTTT. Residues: CSVETGQYTGELFF.

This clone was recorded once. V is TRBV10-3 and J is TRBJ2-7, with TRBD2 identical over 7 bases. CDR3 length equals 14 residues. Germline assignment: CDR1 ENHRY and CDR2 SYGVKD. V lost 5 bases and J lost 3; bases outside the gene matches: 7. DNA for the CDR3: TGTGCCATCAGTCTGGGGGGGATGCGCTACGAGCAGTACTTC. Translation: CAISLGGMRYEQYF.

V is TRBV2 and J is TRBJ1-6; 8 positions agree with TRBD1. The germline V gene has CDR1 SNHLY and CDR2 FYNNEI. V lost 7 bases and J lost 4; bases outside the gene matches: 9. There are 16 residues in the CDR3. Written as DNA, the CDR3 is TGTGCCAGCACCCGGGACAGGTCGTCTTATAATTCACCCCTCCACTTT. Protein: CASTRDRSSYNSPLHF.

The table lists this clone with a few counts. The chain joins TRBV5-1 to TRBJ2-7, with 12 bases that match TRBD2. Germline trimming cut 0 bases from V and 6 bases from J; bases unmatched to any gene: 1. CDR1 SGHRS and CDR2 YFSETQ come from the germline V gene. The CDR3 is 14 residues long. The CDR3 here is CASSLGTSGTEQYF. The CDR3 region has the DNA TGCGCCAGCAGCTTGGGGACTAGCGGGACCGAGCAGTACTTC.

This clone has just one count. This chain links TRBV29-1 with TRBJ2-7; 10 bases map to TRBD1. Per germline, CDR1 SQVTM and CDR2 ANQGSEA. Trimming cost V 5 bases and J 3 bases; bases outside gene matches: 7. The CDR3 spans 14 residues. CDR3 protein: CSVPGTGASYEQYF. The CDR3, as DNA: TGCAGCGTTCCCGGGACAGGGGCCAGCTACGAGCAGTACTTC.

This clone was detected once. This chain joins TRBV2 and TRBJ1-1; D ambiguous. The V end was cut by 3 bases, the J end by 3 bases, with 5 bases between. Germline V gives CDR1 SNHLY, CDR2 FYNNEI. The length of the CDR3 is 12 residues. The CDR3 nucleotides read TGTGCCAGCAGTGATCAATACACTGAAGCTTTCTTT. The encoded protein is CASSDQYTEAFF.

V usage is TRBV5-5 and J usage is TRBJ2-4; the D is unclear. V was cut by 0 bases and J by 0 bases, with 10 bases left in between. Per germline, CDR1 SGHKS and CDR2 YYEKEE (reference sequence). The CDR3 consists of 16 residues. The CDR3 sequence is CASSLVAFLAKNIQYF. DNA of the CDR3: TGTGCCAGCAGCTTGGTCGCGTTTTTAGCCAAAAACATTCAGTACTTC. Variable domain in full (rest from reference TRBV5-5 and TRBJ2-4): DAGVTQSPTHLIKTRGQQVTLRCSPISGHKSVSWYQQVLGQGPQFIFQYYEKEERGRGNFPDRFSARQFPNYSSELNVNALLLGDSALYLCASSLVAFLAKNIQYFGAGTRLSVL.

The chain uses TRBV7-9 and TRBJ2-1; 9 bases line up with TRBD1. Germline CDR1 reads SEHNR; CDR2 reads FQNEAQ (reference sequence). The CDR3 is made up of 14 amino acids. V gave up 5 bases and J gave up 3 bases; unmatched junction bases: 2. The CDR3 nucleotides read TGTGCCAGCAGCAAGGGACAGGGCTACAATGAGCAGTTCTTC. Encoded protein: CASSKGQGYNEQFF.

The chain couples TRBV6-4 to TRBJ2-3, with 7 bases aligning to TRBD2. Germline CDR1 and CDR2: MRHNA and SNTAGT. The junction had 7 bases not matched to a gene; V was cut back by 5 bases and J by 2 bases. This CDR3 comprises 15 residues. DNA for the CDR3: TGTGCCAGCAGTAACCAAGCGGGGACCACAGATACGCAGTATTTT. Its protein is CASSNQAGTTDTQYF.

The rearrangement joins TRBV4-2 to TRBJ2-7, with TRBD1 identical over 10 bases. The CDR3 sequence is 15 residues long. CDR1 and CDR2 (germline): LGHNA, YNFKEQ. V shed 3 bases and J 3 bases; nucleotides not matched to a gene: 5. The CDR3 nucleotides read TGTGCCAGCAGCCACCTCGGACAGGGGGGCTACGAGCAGTACTTC. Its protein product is CASSHLGQGGYEQYF.

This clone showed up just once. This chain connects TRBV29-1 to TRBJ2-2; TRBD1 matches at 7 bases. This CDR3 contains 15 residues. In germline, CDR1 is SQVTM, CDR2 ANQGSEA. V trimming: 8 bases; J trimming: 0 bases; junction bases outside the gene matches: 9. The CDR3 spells CSIILGTANTGELFF. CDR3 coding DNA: TGCAGCATCATTTTGGGGACAGCGAACACCGGGGAGCTGTTTTTT.

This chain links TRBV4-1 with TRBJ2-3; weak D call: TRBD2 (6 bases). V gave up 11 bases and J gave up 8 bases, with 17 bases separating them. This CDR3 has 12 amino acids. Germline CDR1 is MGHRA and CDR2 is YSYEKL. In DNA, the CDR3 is TGCGCCTGGACCCCGGGACTGACTACGCAGTATTTT. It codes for CAWTPGLTTQYF.

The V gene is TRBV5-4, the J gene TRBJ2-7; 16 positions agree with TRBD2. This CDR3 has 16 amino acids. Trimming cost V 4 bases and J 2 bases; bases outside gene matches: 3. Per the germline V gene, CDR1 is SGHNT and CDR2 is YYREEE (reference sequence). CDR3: CASSPGTSGGAYEQYF. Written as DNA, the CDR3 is TGTGCCAGCAGCCCCGGGACTAGCGGGGGGGCCTACGAGCAGTACTTC.

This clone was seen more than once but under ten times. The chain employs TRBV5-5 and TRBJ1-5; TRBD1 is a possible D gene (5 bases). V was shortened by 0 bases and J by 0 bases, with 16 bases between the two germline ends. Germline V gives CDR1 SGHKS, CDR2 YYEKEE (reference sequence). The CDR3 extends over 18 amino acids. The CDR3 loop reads CASSLVLFRQTSNQPQHF. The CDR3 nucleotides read TGTGCCAGCAGCTTGGTCTTATTCCGACAGACTAGCAATCAGCCCCAGCATTTT.

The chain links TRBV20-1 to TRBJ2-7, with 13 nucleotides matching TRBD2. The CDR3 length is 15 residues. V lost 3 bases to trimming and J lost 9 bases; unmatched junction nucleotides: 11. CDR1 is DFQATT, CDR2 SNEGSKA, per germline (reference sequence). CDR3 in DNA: TGCAGTGCTAGTGGACTAGCGGGGGAAGGGGATCGGCAGTACTTC. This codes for CSASGLAGEGDRQYF.

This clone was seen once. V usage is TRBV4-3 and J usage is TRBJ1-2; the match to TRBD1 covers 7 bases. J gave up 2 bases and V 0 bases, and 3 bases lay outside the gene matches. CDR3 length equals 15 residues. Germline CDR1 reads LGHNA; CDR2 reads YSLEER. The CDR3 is CASSQETGENYGYTF. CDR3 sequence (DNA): TGCGCCAGCAGCCAAGAAACAGGGGAGAACTATGGCTACACCTTC.

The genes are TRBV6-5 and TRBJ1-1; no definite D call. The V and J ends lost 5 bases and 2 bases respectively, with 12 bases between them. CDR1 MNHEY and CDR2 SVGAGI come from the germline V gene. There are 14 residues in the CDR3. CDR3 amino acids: CASSRGPANTEAFF. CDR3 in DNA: TGTGCCAGCAGTCGCGGGCCAGCAAACACTGAAGCTTTCTTT.

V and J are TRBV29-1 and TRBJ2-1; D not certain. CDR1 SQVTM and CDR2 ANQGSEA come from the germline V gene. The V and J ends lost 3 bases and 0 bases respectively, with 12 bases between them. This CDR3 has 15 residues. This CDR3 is CSVERSGVSYNEQFF. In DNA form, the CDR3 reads TGCAGCGTTGAGAGGTCCGGAGTCTCCTACAATGAGCAGTTCTTC.

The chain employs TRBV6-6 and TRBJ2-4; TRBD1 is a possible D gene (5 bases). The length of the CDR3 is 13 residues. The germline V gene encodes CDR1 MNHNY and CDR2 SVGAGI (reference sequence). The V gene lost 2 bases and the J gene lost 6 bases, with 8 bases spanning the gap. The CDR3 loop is CASSYGQGNIQYF. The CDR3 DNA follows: TGTGCCAGCAGTTACGGGCAGGGAAACATTCAGTACTTC.